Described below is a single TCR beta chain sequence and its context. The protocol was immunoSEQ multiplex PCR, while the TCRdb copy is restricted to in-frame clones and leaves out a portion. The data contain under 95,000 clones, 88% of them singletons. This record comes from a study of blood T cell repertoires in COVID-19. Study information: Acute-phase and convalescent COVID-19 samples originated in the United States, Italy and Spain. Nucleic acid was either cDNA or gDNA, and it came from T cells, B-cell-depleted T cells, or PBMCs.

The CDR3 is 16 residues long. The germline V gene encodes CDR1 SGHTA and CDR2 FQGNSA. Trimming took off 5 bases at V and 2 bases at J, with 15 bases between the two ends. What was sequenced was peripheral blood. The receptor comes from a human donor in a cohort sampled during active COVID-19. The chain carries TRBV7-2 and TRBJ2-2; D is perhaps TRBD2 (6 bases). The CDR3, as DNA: TGTGCCAGCAGCCCGAATGGCGGGACTAACACCGGGGAGCTGTTTTTT. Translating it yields CASSPNGGTNTGELFF.